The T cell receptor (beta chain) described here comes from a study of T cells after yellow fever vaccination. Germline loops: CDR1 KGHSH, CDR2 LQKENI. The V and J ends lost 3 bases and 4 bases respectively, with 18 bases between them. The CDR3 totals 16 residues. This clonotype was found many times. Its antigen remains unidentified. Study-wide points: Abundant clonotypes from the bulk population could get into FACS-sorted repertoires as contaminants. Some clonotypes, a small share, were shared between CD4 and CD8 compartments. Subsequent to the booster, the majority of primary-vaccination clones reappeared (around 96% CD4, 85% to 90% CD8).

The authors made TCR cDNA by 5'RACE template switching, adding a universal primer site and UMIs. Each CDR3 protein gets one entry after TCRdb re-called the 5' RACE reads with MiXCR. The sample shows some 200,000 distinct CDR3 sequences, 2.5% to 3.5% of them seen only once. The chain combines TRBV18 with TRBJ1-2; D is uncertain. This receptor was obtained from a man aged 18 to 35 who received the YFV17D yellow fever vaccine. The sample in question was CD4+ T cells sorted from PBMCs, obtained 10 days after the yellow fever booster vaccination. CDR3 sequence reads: CASSPASTDGIYGYTF. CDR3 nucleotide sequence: TGTGCCAGCTCACCCGCTTCGACGGACGGGATCTATGGCTACACCTTC.